The entry below gives a single T cell receptor (beta chain) sequence along with its context. Its antigen is unknown. One junction end does not reproduce the germline sequence, and a read error may be involved. This sample is part of a study of T cell responses to AZD1222 COVID-19 vaccine. Findings and caveats of the study: Seropositive status at baseline applied to only six AZD1222 recipients. Clonal diversity was possibly underestimated; the donors were predominantly white British and more often female.

This CDR3 region has 13 residues. Measured with immunoSEQ multiplex PCR; TCRdb has only the in-frame clones, and not every one. The sample consists of approximately 150,000 clones, about nine tenths of them appearing once. This sample comprised peripheral blood, obtained 28 days after the second AZD1222 dose. This chain links TRBV12-3 or TRBV12-4 with TRBJ2-3; D call uncertain. The clonotype comes from an adult who received the AZD1222 COVID-19 vaccine. CDR3 in amino acids: CASSLESKDTQYF. CDR3 nucleotide sequence: TGTGCCAGCAGTCTGGAGAGCAAAGATACGCAGTATTTT.